Below, 5 T cell receptor beta chains from the same sample are listed, as sequenced in a study of T cell clonality in common variable immunodeficiency. Assay: immunoSEQ multiplex PCR; the TCRdb copy retains only in-frame clones and omits some. The sample contains 30,000 to 40,000 clones, none of them singletons. The sequenced material came from peripheral blood mononuclear cells. The receptors were sampled from a person between 18 and 75 years old in good health.

This clone was seen many times. The read finishes 3 residues shy of the CDR3 end, and the germline J gene is used to complete it. The chain uses TRBV5-1 and TRBJ1-4; D not resolved. Germline CDR1 SGHRS, CDR2 YFSETQ. The CDR3 is made up of 15 amino acids. This chain's CDR3 is CASSLADTGHSPLFF. CDR3 DNA, as far as it was read: TGCGCCAGCAGCTTGGCCGATACGGGTCATTCACCA.

This clone was counted ten times or more. Incomplete CDR3 DNA: TGCAGTGCTCGTGACAGGGGGCGGAACACTGAA. The encoded protein is CSARDRGRNTE. Given in full, the CDR3 is CSARDRGRNTEAFF. The chain has TRBV20-1 and TRBJ1-1; 10 bases fit TRBD1. The sequence runs out 3 residues before the end of the CDR3; the remainder is reconstructed from the germline J gene. CDR3 length equals 14 residues. The J segment lost 1 base and the V segment lost 5 bases, leaving 4 bases of the junction unmatched. In germline, CDR1 is DFQATT, CDR2 SNEGSKA (reference sequence).

This clone was observed a handful of times. The read terminates 3 residues before the CDR3 end, so the remaining end is supplied by the germline J gene. The genes are TRBV19 and TRBJ1-2; no firm D call. Looked up from germline, CDR1 is LNHDA and CDR2 is SQIVND (reference sequence). The CDR3 has 15 residues. The CDR3 bases that were read are TGTGCCAGTAGTTTACTAGCGGCCCCCTCCTACGAC. This translates into CASSLLAAPSYD. The CDR3 as a whole reads CASSLLAAPSYDYTF. Drawing the rest from reference TRBV19 and TRBJ1-2, the complete variable domain is DGGITQSPKYLFRKEGQNVTLSCEQNLNHDAMYWYRQDPGQGLRLIYYSQIVNDFQKGDIAEGYSVSREKKESFPLTVTSAQKNPTAFYLCASSLLAAPSYDYTFGSGTRLTVV.

This clone was observed many times. Coverage ceases 3 residues before the CDR3 finishes, and the germline J gene fills in the end. The chain carries TRBV2 and TRBJ2-3; D perhaps matches TRBD1 (6 bases). The CDR3 spans 15 residues. The germline V gene encodes CDR1 SNHLY and CDR2 FYNNEI. The CDR3 bases that were read are TGTGCCAGCAGCCTCCTAATAGGGGGTGGAGAGACG. As protein: CASSLLIGGGET. The entire CDR3 sequence reads CASSLLIGGGETQYF.

This clone showed up many times. The read ends 3 residues before the CDR3 terminus; that terminus is restored from the germline J gene. V is TRBV20-1 and J is TRBJ2-3; D unresolved. Germline lookup yields CDR1 DFQATT and CDR2 SNEGSKA (reference sequence). The CDR3 contains 13 residues. V lost 3 bases and J 1 base, leaving 8 bases between the germline ends. The CDR3 reads CSASLPRTDTQYF. Partial CDR3 DNA: TGCAGTGCTAGTCTCCCTCGCACAGATACG.